This TCR beta chain was obtained from a study of cytomegalovirus exposure and HLA in healthy donors. About the study: Within the Caucasian-associated ancestry cluster were 81% of the 350 to 400 genotyped donors.

General observations from the study: Presence/absence analyses rested on an assumption that sequencing depth was roughly uniform across donors. Clonal expansion was found to be greater in HLA-associated TCR beta chains than in equally common others in a later analysis.

Note on this clone: Its specificity is not known. The same CDR3 can be traced to other DNA sequences in this sample.

The PCR was carried out with 60 Vbeta primers and 13 Jbeta primers. Measured with immunoSEQ multiplex PCR; TCRdb has only the in-frame clones, and not every one. Of approximately 180,000 clones in the sample, more than 60% were seen once. Germline CDR1 reads SGHRS; CDR2 reads YFSETQ. V lost 0 bases to trimming and J lost 3 bases; unmatched junction nucleotides: 3. This CDR3 comprises 16 residues. This clonotype was sampled from a human donor in good health. The rearrangement uses TRBV5-1 and TRBJ2-3, with 11 bases that match TRBD2. The material sequenced was PBMCs. Here the CDR3 reads CASSLVAGGPTDTQYF. The CDR3 nucleotides read TGCGCCAGCAGCTTGGTAGCGGGGGGGCCGACAGATACGCAGTATTTT.